The rows below give T cell receptor beta chains drawn from one sample of a study of shared clonotypes between healthy human individuals. Some clones are missing from TCRdb's copy, which holds only in-frame ones; the method was immunoSEQ multiplex PCR. The sample yields about 2,500,000 clones, more than 90% seen once. Sequencing used naive CD4+ T cells sorted from blood. The origin of the receptors is a man aged 18 to 29 in good health. Both conserved end residues are part of each CDR3. Each record gives: J gene, V gene, clone size, D gene, CDR3 DNA, CDR3 protein. D genes are given only for firm matches. Only some rows state a clone size, as once, few, many or a class for expanded clones.

J gene: TRBJ1-2
V gene: TRBV29-1
clone size: -
D gene: -
CDR3 DNA: TGCAGCGCTATCCAGGGAGTCTATGGCTACACCTTC
CDR3 protein: CSAIQGVYGYTF

J gene: TRBJ2-5
V gene: TRBV30
clone size: -
D gene: -
CDR3 DNA: TGTGCCTGGAGTATGGGGGAGGTTGAGACCCAGTACTTC
CDR3 protein: CAWSMGEVETQYF

J gene: TRBJ2-7
V gene: TRBV7-2
clone size: -
D gene: -
CDR3 DNA: TGTGCCAGCAGCCCACGGCCGTCCTACGAGCAGTACTTC
CDR3 protein: CASSPRPSYEQYF

J gene: TRBJ1-2
V gene: TRBV18
clone size: once
D gene: -
CDR3 DNA: TGTGCCAGCTCACGGACGCATACAGAGGGCTACACCTTC
CDR3 protein: CASSRTHTEGYTF

J gene: TRBJ1-1
V gene: TRBV6-6
clone size: -
D gene: TRBD1
CDR3 DNA: TGTGCCAGCAGTTACTCAAGGGGGCCCACTGAAGCTTTCTTT
CDR3 protein: CASSYSRGPTEAFF

J gene: TRBJ2-7
V gene: TRBV30
clone size: -
D gene: -
CDR3 DNA: TGTGCCTGGAGTGTATGGGGCGGCTACGAGCAGTACTTC
CDR3 protein: CAWSVWGGYEQYF

J gene: TRBJ1-1
V gene: TRBV7-2
clone size: -
D gene: -
CDR3 DNA: TGTGCCAGCAGCTTTACTCCGAACACTGAAGCTTTCTTT
CDR3 protein: CASSFTPNTEAFF

J gene: TRBJ2-7
V gene: TRBV27
clone size: -
D gene: -
CDR3 DNA: TGTGCCAGCAGTTATACAGGTTCTCCCTCCTACGAGCAGTACTTC
CDR3 protein: CASSYTGSPSYEQYF

J gene: TRBJ2-7
V gene: TRBV19
clone size: -
D gene: -
CDR3 DNA: TGTGCCAGTAGTAGGGGGTCCTACGAGCAGTACTTC
CDR3 protein: CASSRGSYEQYF

J gene: TRBJ1-5
V gene: TRBV2
clone size: -
D gene: -
CDR3 DNA: TGTGCCAGCAGTGGGGATGACTATAGCAATCAGCCCCAGCATTTT
CDR3 protein: CASSGDDYSNQPQHF

J gene: TRBJ2-5
V gene: TRBV11-1
clone size: -
D gene: -
CDR3 DNA: TGTGCCAGCAGCAGGCGACTAGGATTACAAGAGACCCAGTACTTC
CDR3 protein: CASSRRLGLQETQYF

J gene: TRBJ1-2
V gene: TRBV7-9
clone size: -
D gene: -
CDR3 DNA: TGTGCCAGCAGCTTAGCCAGCTATGGCTACACCTTC
CDR3 protein: CASSLASYGYTF

J gene: TRBJ2-5
V gene: TRBV7-9
clone size: -
D gene: -
CDR3 DNA: TGTGCCAGCAGCTTAGCGGGCCTGGGGACCCAGTACTTC
CDR3 protein: CASSLAGLGTQYF

J gene: TRBJ2-2
V gene: TRBV7-2
clone size: -
D gene: -
CDR3 DNA: TGTGCCAGCAGCTTATTTGCGAACACCGGGGAGCTGTTTTTT
CDR3 protein: CASSLFANTGELFF

J gene: TRBJ1-2
V gene: TRBV18
clone size: -
D gene: -
CDR3 DNA: TGTGCCAGCTCACCTTCCCGGACAGACTATGGCTACACCTTC
CDR3 protein: CASSPSRTDYGYTF

J gene: TRBJ2-1
V gene: TRBV7-8
clone size: once
D gene: TRBD2
CDR3 DNA: TGTGCCAGCAGCTCCGGGGGGGCGTCCAATGAGCAGTTCTTC
CDR3 protein: CASSSGGASNEQFF

J gene: TRBJ1-4
V gene: TRBV11-2
clone size: -
D gene: -
CDR3 DNA: TGTGCCAGCAGCTTAGGCAAGACGGGGGCAACTAATGAAAAACTGTTTTTT
CDR3 protein: CASSLGKTGATNEKLFF

J gene: TRBJ2-1
V gene: TRBV4-3
clone size: once
D gene: -
CDR3 DNA: TGCGCCAGCAGCCAAGCTCCTAGCTACAATGAGCAGTTCTTC
CDR3 protein: CASSQAPSYNEQFF

J gene: TRBJ2-3
V gene: TRBV2
clone size: -
D gene: TRBD1
CDR3 DNA: TGTGCCAGCAGCGGGACCCAGGGGGCAGATACGCAGTATTTT
CDR3 protein: CASSGTQGADTQYF

J gene: TRBJ2-3
V gene: TRBV2
clone size: -
D gene: -
CDR3 DNA: TGTGCCAGCAGTGAATGGCAGGAGGGCCCAGATACGCAGTATTTT
CDR3 protein: CASSEWQEGPDTQYF

J gene: TRBJ1-6
V gene: TRBV10-3
clone size: -
D gene: TRBD1
CDR3 DNA: TGTGCCATCAGTGAATCGGGACAGGGGAATTCACCCCTCCACTTT
CDR3 protein: CAISESGQGNSPLHF

J gene: TRBJ2-1
V gene: TRBV6-4
clone size: -
D gene: TRBD2
CDR3 DNA: TGTGCCAGCAGTGACAGGGCGGGAGGGGTTGGCGAGCAGTTCTTC
CDR3 protein: CASSDRAGGVGEQFF

J gene: TRBJ2-7
V gene: TRBV5-4
clone size: -
D gene: TRBD1
CDR3 DNA: TGTGCCAGCACCCGACAGGGAGAAAACTACGAGCAGTACTTC
CDR3 protein: CASTRQGENYEQYF

J gene: TRBJ2-1
V gene: TRBV2
clone size: -
D gene: -
CDR3 DNA: TGTGCCAGCAGCTGGCCGGAGGGGGCGGGAAATGAGCAGTTCTTC
CDR3 protein: CASSWPEGAGNEQFF